This T cell receptor beta chain originates from a study of Ad26.COV2.S vaccination and SARS-CoV-2 variants. Overall study findings and caveats: Compared with placebo recipients, vaccine recipients had higher spike-specific TCR breadth.

Treatment noted: around 19 received Ad26.COV2.S at low or high dose, single or two shots; 5 received placebo; per-sample allocation not given. Samples were taken on day 63 after the first vaccine or placebo injection. Concerning this clone: Its specificity is unknown.

The CDR3 extends over 11 amino acids. Deletions cut 3 bases from V and 7 bases from J, with 6 bases between. Some clones are missing from TCRdb's copy, which holds only in-frame ones; the method was immunoSEQ multiplex PCR. This table holds under 550,000 clones, 90% found once. This clonotype originated in a person aged 18-65 years who received the Ad26.COV2.S COVID-19 vaccine or a placebo. Here the sequenced sample was peripheral blood, taken in a trial of Ad26.COV2.S vaccine versus placebo. This chain uses TRBV12-3 or TRBV12-4 with TRBJ1-1, with D uncertain. Here the CDR3 DNA reads TGTGCCAGCAGTTTTTTCGGTGAAGCTTTCTTT. It codes for CASSFFGEAFF.